This section outlines one TCR beta chain sequence together with its context. The antigen this receptor binds is unknown. The record has no base qualities; no much larger clone is one base away. This sample was included in a study of blood T cell repertoires in COVID-19 (TCRdb year 2020). Broadly, across the study: Samples covering the acute and convalescent phases of COVID-19 were provided by collaborators in the United States, Italy and Spain. The prospective study material was composed of cDNA or gDNA derived from T cells, B-cell-depleted T cells, or PBMCs. The dataset comprised deeply sampled blood TCRbeta repertoires from subjects exposed to, actively infected with, or recovered from COVID-19. The repertoires were released in a freely available public database meant as a resource for research on the immune response to SARS-CoV-2. Samples came from the ongoing ImmuneRACE study (first 160 participants) plus 1,254 subjects from 6 global collaborators. A de-identified subject ID, COVID-19 status, age in years and sex were almost always included in the sample metadata. Where HLA class I and class II types were available, the types were taken from metadata supplied by the sample provider, not from assay-based typing.

TCRbeta CDR3 regions were amplified from genomic DNA by means of the immunoSEQ Assay, a bias-controlled multiplex PCR. Per the original workflow: Within the assay, amplification of reference gene primers was used to estimate how many nucleated cells each sample contained. Sequence reads were collapsed and filtered to measure the absolute abundance of every unique TCRbeta CDR3 rearrangement. For each sample, productive Simpson clonality was calculated as the square root of Simpson's diversity index over productive rearrangements. TCRdb provides this immuneACCESS table in a form limited to in-frame rearrangements. Some clones are lacking; in checked studies, under half of them reflect an unresolved V gene, and why the rest are absent is not known. V and J calls and clone size come straight from that table; D and trimming were deduced from the DNA. In this sample the table shows 200,000 to 300,000 clones, around 85% of which occur a single time. 5.5% to 8% of the sample comes from the top ten.

The CDR3 covers 15 residues, taking in both the cysteine and the phenylalanine. This entry keeps only the CDR3 DNA: 45 bases, framed from base 1. From a lookup of the germline V gene (reference sequence), CDR1 and CDR2 are SGHNT and YYREEE. V is clipped by 0 bases and J by 3 bases, and the sequence between their germline boundaries is 7 bases long. Broad study findings and their caveats: The quantity of clinical and demographic metadata differed by source and by participant and was supplied without curation.

Whole blood was collected in K2EDTA tubes by collaborating institutions according to the institutions' own protocols. For TCRbeta analysis, collaborators shipped samples as frozen whole blood, isolated PBMCs, or DNA extracted from either of those sample types. The source is a woman in her sixties or seventies with active or convalescent COVID-19. This chain is built from TRBV5-4 and TRBJ1-6, with the D gene not confidently named. What was sequenced was peripheral blood. The DNA sequence follows: TGTGCCAGCAGCTTGGACGGGTTCTATAATTCACCCCTCCACTTT. It specifies CASSLDGFYNSPLHF.